This T cell receptor beta chain was identified during a study of T cells of healthy individuals listed by TCRdb under 2018. For CDR1 and CDR2, the germline V gene (reference sequence) lists MNHEY and SMNVEV. V gives up 1 base and J gives up 7 bases, and the segment between their germline ends measures 8 bases. The CDR3 runs 13 residues from the cysteine to the phenylalanine. The DNA shown is the 39-base CDR3, in frame from base 1. The receptor library was made with 5' RACE. The run used an Illumina MiSeq. The public reads were quality trimmed at Q25 with fastp and then assembled into clones with MiXCR by TCRdb, keeping productive beta chains. Entries that share a CDR3 protein sequence are merged under the most common genes and DNA. The sample table shows around 79,000 distinct CDR3 sequences, and approximately 4.8% are seen once. The ten biggest clones cover 7.5% to 9.5% of the sample. In this sample, this clonotype turned up a few times. Its antigen is not yet known. No clone much larger than this one lies a single base away; base qualities are absent.

The chain couples TRBV27 to TRBJ1-3; the best D guess is TRBD1, with 6 bases matching. This receptor was obtained from a female donor in good health. The nucleotides read TGTGCCAGCAGTTTATTACAGGGTAACACCATATATTTT. The encoded protein is CASSLLQGNTIYF.